The 2 T cell receptor beta chains in this list originate from one sample, sequenced in a study of blood T cell repertoires in COVID-19 (dated by TCRdb to about 2020). Libraries were made using the immunoSEQ multiplex PCR assay. The clones in this table, taken by TCRdb from immuneACCESS, are in-frame only. Not every clone is retained; where verified, under half of the shortfall comes from an unresolved V gene, and the cause of the rest is unknown. The sample table records roughly 700,000 clones; over 80% of these occur just once. Under 0.3% of the sample belongs to the ten largest clones. Sequencing input: peripheral blood. Receptors originate from a woman in her late teens or twenties with acute or convalescent COVID-19.

This rearrangement joins TRBV18 to TRBJ1-1; D not certain. V was pared by 0 bases and J by 1 base, with 9 bases between. Germline CDR1 reads KGHSH; CDR2 reads LQKENI. This CDR3 has 15 residues. The CDR3 loop is CASSPPGRPNTEAFF. Here the CDR3 DNA reads TGTGCCAGCTCACCACCGGGCAGACCGAACACTGAAGCTTTCTTT. Drawing the rest from reference TRBV18 and TRBJ1-1, the complete variable domain is NAGVMQNPRHLVRRRGQEARLRCSPMKGHSHVYWYRQLPEEGLKFMVYLQKENIIDESGMPKERFSAEFPKEGPSILRIQQVVRGDSAAYFCASSPPGRPNTEAFFGQGTRLTVV.

This clone was detected once. The rearrangement joins TRBV12-5 to TRBJ2-1; 10 bases fit TRBD1. Looked up from germline, CDR1 is LGHNT and CDR2 is FRNRAP. The CDR3 is 15 amino acids. With V trimmed by 5 bases and J by 3 bases, 4 bases remained unmatched. The CDR3 bases are TGTGCTAGTGGTCGGGACAGGGGAATCTACAATGAGCAGTTCTTC. It translates to CASGRDRGIYNEQFF.